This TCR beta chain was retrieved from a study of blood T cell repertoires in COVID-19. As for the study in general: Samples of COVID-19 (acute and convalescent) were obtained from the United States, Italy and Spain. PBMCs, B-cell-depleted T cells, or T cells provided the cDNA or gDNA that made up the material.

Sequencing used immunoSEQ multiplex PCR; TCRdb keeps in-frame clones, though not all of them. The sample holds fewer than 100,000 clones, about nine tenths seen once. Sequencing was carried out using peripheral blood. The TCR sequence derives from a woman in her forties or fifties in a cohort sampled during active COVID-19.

The CDR3, as DNA: TGTGCCAGCAGCGTAGGTAATAGCGGGGTAAACAATGAGCAGTTCTTC. Translating it yields CASSVGNSGVNNEQFF. The rearrangement links TRBV9 to TRBJ2-1, with 8 bases identical to TRBD2. Losses at the gene ends were 0 bases for V and 5 bases for J; bases not matched to a gene: 7. Germline assignment: CDR1 SGDLS and CDR2 YYNGEE. This CDR3 is 16 amino acids long.